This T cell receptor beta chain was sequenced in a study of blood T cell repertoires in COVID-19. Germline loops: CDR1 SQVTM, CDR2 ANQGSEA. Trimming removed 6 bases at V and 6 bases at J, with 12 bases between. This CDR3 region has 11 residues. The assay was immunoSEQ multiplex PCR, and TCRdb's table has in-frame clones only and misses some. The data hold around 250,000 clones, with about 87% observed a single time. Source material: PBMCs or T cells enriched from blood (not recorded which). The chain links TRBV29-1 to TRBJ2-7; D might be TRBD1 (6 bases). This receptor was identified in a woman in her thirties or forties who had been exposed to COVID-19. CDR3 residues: CSVSQGSEQYF. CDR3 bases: TGCAGCGTCTCCCAGGGGTCCGAGCAGTACTTC.